Below, 9 T cell receptor beta chains from the same sample are listed, as sequenced in a study of radiation and T cells in renal cell carcinoma. As to treatment: 15 Gy SBRT to primary tumor, nephrectomy 4 weeks later. The assay was immunoSEQ multiplex PCR, and TCRdb's table has in-frame clones only and misses some. The sample consists of more than 15,000 clones, around 50% of them appearing once. The sequenced sample was tumor tissue, obtained from a patient whose treatment included radiotherapy and nephrectomy. All receptors derive from a man in his fifties with renal cell carcinoma.

The genes are TRBV30 and TRBJ2-3; TRBD2 matches 8 bases. This CDR3 region has 15 residues. The germline V gene has CDR1 GTSNPN and CDR2 SVGIG (reference sequence). V shed 3 bases, J shed 1 base, and the junction held 6 bases outside the gene matches. CDR3 in amino acids: CAWSPSGYRTDTQYF. The CDR3 coding sequence is TGTGCCTGGAGCCCTAGCGGGTACCGCACAGATACGCAGTATTTT.

In its sample, this clone was seen a few times. The V and J genes are TRBV5-1 and TRBJ2-2; no reliable D call. The CDR3 loop spans 16 amino acids. V lost 0 bases to trimming and J lost 3 bases, with 12 bases between them. Germline V CDR1 and CDR2: SGHRS, YFSETQ. Here the CDR3 DNA reads TGCGCCAGCAGCTTGGTTGCAGAATTGGACACCGGGGAGCTGTTTTTT. As protein: CASSLVAELDTGELFF.

V gene TRBV19 combines with J gene TRBJ2-7; D ambiguous. Germline CDR1 reads LNHDA; CDR2 reads SQIVND (reference sequence). There are 13 residues in the CDR3. V was clipped by 3 bases and J by 5 bases, with 11 bases between them. As DNA, the CDR3 is TGTGCCAGTAGTATGAGGTCTAGTAACGAGCAGTACTTC. It yields the protein CASSMRSSNEQYF.

The rearrangement joins TRBV5-5 to TRBJ1-2; 7 bases match TRBD1. CDR1 and CDR2 (germline): SGHKS, YYEKEE (reference sequence). Trimming removed 5 bases from V and 6 bases from J; junction bases left unmatched: 10. There are 14 residues in the CDR3. CDR3 sequence reads: CASSYLQGIDGYTF. The CDR3 DNA follows: TGTGCCAGCAGTTACTTACAGGGGATCGATGGCTACACCTTC. Combining the CDR3 with reference TRBV5-5 and TRBJ1-2 gives the whole variable domain DAGVTQSPTHLIKTRGQQVTLRCSPISGHKSVSWYQQVLGQGPQFIFQYYEKEERGRGNFPDRFSARQFPNYSSELNVNALLLGDSALYLCASSYLQGIDGYTFGSGTRLTVV.

This clone was seen a handful of times. The chain is built from TRBV27 and TRBJ2-2, with 15 bases that match TRBD2. The CDR3 totals 18 residues. The V segment lost 4 bases and the J segment 3 bases; nucleotides outside the gene matches: 6. Germline V lookup: CDR1 MNHEY, CDR2 SMNVEV (reference sequence). The CDR3 here is CASSSGTSGGLDTGELFF. CDR3 in DNA: TGTGCCAGCAGTTCCGGGACTAGCGGGGGGTTAGACACCGGGGAGCTGTTTTTT.

The chain combines TRBV5-4 with TRBJ2-7; the D call may be TRBD1 or TRBD2 (5 bases each). The CDR3 covers 15 residues. V was trimmed by 4 bases and J by 2 bases, leaving 16 bases between them. In germline, CDR1 is SGHNT, CDR2 YYREEE (reference sequence). The CDR3 DNA is TGTGCCAGCAGCCCTCCCGGGACGGGGACCTACGAGCAGTACTTC. Translated: CASSPPGTGTYEQYF.

The chain joins TRBV4-3 to TRBJ2-4; the match to TRBD2 covers 11 bases. Germline assignment: CDR1 LGHNA and CDR2 YSLEER. The CDR3 totals 15 residues. The V segment lost 2 bases and the J segment 10 bases; nucleotides outside the gene matches: 7. CDR3 sequence (DNA): TGCGCCAGCAGCCAACTAGCGGGGGGCGCGACAATTCAGTACTTC. It is translated as CASSQLAGGATIQYF.

The chain is built from TRBV5-1 and TRBJ2-5; tentatively, D is TRBD1 or TRBD2 (5 bases each). CDR3 length: 14 residues. Between the trimmed V and J ends, which lost 7 bases and 5 bases, there was a span of 18 bases. Germline V lookup: CDR1 SGHRS, CDR2 YFSETQ. CDR3 sequence: CASGPGTGGETQYF. The CDR3, as DNA: TGCGCCAGCGGGCCAGGGACGGGCGGGGAGACCCAGTACTTC.

V and J are TRBV6-6 and TRBJ1-2; D is perhaps TRBD1 (5 bases). V lost 11 bases and J lost 7, with 20 bases in between. The CDR3 is 13 residues long. Germline values: CDR1 MNHNY, CDR2 SVGAGI (reference sequence). The CDR3 DNA reads TGTGCCGGTACACGGGGCTTTCGGGGTGGCTACACCTTC. Its protein product is CAGTRGFRGGYTF.